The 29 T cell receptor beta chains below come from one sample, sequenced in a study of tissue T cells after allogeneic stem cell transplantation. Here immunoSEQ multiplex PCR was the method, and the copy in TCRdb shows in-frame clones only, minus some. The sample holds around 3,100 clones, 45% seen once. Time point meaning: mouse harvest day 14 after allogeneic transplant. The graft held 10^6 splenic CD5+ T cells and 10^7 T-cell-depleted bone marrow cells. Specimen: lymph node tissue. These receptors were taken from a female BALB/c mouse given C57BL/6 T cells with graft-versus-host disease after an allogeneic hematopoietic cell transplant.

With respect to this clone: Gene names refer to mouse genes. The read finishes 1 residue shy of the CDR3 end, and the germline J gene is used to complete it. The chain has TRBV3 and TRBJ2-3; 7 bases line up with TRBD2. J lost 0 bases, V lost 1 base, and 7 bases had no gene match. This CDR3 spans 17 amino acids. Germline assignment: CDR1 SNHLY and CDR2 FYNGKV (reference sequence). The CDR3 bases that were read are TGTGCCAGCAGCTTAGTAGGTGGGGGGACTAGTGCAGAAACGCTGTAT. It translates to CASSLVGGGTSAETLY. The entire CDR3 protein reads CASSLVGGGTSAETLYF.

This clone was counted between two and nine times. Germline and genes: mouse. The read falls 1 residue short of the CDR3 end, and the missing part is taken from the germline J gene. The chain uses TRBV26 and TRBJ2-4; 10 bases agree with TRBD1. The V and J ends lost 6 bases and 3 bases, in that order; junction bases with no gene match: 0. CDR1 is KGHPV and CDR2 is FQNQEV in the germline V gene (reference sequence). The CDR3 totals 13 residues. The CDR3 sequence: CASRTGGQNTLYF. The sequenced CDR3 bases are TGTGCCAGCAGGACAGGGGGCCAAAACACCTTGTAC.

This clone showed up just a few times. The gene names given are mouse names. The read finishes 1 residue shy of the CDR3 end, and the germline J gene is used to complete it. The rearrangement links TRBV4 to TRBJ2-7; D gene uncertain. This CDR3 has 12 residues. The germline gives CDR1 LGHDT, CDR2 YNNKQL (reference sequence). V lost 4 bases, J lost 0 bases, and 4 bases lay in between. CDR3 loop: CASSSSSYEQYF. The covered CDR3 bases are TGTGCCAGCAGCTCGAGCTCCTATGAACAGTAC.

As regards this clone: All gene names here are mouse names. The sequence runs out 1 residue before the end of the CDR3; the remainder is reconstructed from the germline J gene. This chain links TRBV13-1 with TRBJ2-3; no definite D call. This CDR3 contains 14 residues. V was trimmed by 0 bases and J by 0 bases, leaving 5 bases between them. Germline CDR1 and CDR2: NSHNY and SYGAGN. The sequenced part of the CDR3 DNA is TGTGCCAGCAGTGATGCACCAAGTGCAGAAACGCTGTAT. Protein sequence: CASSDAPSAETLY. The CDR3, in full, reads CASSDAPSAETLYF.

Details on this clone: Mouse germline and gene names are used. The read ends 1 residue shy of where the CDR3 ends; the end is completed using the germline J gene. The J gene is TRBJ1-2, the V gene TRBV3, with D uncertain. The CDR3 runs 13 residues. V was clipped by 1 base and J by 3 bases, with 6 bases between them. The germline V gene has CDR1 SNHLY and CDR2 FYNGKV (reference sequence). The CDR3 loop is CASSLGGDSDYTF. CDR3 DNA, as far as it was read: TGTGCCAGCAGCTTAGGTGGGGACTCCGACTACACC.

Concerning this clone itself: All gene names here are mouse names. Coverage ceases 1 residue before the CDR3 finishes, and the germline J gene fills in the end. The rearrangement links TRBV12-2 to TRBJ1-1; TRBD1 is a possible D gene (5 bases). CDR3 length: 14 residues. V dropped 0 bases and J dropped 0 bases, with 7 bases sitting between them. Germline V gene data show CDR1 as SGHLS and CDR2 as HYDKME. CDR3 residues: CASSLRQPNTEVFF. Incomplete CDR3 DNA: TGTGCCAGCTCTCTCCGACAGCCAAACACAGAAGTCTTC.

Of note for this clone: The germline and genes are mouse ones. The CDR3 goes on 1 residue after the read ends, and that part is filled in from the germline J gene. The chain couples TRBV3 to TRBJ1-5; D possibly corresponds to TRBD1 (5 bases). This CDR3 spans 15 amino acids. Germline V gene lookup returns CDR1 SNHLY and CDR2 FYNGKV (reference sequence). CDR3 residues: CAAAAGRGHNQAPLF. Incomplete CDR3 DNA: TGTGCAGCAGCGGCAGGGAGGGGACACAACCAGGCTCCGCTT.

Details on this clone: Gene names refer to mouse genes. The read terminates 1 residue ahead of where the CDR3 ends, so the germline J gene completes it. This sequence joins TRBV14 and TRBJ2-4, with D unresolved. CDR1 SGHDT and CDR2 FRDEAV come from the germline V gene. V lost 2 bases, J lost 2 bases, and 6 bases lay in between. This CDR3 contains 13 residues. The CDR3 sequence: CASSFLAQNTLYF. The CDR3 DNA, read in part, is TGTGCCAGCAGTTTTCTGGCTCAAAACACCTTGTAC.

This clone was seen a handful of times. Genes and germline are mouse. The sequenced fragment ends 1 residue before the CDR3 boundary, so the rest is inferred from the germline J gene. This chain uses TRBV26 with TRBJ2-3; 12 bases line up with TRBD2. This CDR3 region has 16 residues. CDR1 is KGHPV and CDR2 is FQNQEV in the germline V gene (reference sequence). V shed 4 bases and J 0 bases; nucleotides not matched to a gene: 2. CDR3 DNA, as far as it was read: TGTGCCAGCAGTCGACTGGGGGGGCCTAGTGCAGAAACGCTGTAT. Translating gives CASSRLGGPSAETLY. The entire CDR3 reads CASSRLGGPSAETLYF.

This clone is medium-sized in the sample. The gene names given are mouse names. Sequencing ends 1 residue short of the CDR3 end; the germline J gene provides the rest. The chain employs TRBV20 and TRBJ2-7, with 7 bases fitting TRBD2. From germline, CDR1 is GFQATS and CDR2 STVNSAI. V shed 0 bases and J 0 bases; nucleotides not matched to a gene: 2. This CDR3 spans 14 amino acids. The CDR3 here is CGARDWGSSYEQYF. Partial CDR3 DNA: TGTGGTGCTAGGGACTGGGGGAGCTCCTATGAACAGTAC.

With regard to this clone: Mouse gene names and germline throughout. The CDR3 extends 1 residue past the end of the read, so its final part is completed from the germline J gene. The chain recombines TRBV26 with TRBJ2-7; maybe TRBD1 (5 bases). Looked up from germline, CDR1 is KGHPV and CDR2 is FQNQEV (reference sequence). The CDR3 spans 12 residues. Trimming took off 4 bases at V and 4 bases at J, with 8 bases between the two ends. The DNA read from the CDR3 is TGTGCCAGCAGTCCGGACAAATATGAACAGTAC. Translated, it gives CASSPDKYEQY. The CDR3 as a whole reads CASSPDKYEQYF.

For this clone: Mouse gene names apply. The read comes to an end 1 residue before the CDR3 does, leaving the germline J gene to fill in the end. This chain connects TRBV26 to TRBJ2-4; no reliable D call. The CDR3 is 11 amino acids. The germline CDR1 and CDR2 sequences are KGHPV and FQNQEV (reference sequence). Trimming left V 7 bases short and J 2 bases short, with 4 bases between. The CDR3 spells CASNTQNTLYF. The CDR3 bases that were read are TGTGCCAGCAACACTCAAAACACCTTGTAC.

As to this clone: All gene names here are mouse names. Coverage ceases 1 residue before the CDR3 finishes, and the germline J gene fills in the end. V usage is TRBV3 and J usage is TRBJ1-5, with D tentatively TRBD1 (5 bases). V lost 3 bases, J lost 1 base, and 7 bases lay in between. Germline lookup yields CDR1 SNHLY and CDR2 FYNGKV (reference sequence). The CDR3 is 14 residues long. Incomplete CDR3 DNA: TGTGCCAGCAGCTTCGAGGGGAACAACCAGGCTCCGCTT. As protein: CASSFEGNNQAPL. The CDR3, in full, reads CASSFEGNNQAPLF.

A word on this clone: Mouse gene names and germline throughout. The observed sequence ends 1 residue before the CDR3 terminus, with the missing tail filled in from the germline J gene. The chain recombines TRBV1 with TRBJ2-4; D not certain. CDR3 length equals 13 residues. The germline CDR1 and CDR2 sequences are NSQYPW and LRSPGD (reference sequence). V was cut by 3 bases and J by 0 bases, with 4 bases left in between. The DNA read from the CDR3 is TGCACCTGCAGTGCGGGTAGTCAAAACACCTTGTAC. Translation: CTCSAGSQNTLY. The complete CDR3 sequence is CTCSAGSQNTLYF. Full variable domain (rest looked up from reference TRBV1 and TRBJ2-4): VTLLEQNPRWRLVPRGQAVNLRCILKNSQYPWMSWYQQDLQKQLQWLFTLRSPGDKEVKSLPGADYLATRVTDTELRLQVANMSQGRTLYCTCSAGSQNTLYFGAGTRLSVL.

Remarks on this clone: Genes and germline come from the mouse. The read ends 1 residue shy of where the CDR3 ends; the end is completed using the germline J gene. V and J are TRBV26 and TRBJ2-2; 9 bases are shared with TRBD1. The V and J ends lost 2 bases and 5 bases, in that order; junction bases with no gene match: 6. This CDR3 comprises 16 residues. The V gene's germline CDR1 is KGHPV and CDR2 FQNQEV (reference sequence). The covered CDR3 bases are TGTGCCAGCAGTCTGGGGGGGACAGGGAGGACCGGGCAGCTCTAC. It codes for CASSLGGTGRTGQLY. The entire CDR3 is CASSLGGTGRTGQLYF.

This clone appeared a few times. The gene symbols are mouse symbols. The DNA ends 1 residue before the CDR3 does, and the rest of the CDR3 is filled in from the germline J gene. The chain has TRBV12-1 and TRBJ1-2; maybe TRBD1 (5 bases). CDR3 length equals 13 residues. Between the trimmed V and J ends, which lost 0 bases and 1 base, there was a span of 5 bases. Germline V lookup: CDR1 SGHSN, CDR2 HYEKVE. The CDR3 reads CASSLDRNSDYTF. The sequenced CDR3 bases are TGTGCCAGCTCTCTCGACAGAAACTCCGACTACACC.

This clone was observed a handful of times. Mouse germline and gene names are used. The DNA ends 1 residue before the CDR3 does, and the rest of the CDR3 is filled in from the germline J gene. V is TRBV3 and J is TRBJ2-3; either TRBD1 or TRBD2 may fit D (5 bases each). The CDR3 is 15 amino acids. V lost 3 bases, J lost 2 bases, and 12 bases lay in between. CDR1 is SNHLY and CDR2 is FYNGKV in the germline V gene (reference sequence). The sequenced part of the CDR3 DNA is TGTGCCAGCAGCTTCGATGGGGCATTTGCAGAAACGCTGTAT. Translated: CASSFDGAFAETLY. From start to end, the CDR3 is CASSFDGAFAETLYF.

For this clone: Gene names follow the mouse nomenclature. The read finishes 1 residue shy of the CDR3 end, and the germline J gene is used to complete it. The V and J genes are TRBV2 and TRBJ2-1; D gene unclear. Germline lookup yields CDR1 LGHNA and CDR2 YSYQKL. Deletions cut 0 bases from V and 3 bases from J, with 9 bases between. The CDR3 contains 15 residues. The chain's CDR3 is CASSQEVQTYAEQFF. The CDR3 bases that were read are TGTGCCAGCAGCCAAGAAGTGCAGACCTATGCTGAGCAGTTC.

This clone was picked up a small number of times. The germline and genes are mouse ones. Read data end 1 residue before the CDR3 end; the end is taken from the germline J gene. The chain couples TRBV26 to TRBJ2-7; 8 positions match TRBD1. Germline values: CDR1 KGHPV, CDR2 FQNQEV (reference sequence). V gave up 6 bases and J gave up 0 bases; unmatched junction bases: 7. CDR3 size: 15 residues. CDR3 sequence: CASSLHRGSSYEQYF. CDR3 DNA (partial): TGTGCCAGCAGCCTCCACAGGGGGAGCTCCTATGAACAGTAC.

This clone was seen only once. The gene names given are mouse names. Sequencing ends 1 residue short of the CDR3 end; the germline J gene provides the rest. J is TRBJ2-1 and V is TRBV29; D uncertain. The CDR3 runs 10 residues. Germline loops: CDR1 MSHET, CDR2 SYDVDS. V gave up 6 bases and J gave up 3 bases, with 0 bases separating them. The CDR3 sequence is CASSYAEQFF. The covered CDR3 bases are TGTGCTAGCAGCTATGCTGAGCAGTTC. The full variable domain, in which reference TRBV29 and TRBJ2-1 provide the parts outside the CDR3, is DMKVTQMPRYLIKRMGENVLLECGQDMSHETMYWYRQDPGLGLQLIYISYDVDSNSEGDIPKGYRVSRKKREHFSLILDSAKTNQTSVYFCASSYAEQFFGPGTRLTVL.

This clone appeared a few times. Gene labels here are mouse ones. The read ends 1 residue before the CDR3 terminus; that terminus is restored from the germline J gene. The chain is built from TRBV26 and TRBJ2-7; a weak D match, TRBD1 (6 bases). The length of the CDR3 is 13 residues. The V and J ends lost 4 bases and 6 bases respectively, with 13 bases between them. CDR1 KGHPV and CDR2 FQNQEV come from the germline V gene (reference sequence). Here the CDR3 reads CASSHRDVGEQYF. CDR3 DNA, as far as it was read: TGTGCCAGCAGTCACAGGGACGTTGGTGAACAGTAC.

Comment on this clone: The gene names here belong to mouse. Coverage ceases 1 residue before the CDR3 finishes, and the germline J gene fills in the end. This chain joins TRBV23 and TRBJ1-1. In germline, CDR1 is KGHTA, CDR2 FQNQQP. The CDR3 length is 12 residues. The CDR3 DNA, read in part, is TGCTCCAGCAGTCAAACCGGGAGAGAAGTCTTC. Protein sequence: CSSSQTGREVF. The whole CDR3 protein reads CSSSQTGREVFF.

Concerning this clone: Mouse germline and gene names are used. The CDR3 bases that were read are TGTGCCAGCAGTCTCACAAACACAGAAGTCTTC. Translation: CASSLTNTEVF. The CDR3 in its entirety is CASSLTNTEVFF. This chain joins TRBV26 and TRBJ1-1; D remains unclear. Read sequence stops 1 residue before the CDR3 end, and the germline J gene provides the missing end. This CDR3 is 12 amino acids long. V shed 3 bases and J shed 0 bases, with 2 bases lying between them. Per germline, CDR1 KGHPV and CDR2 FQNQEV (reference sequence). Variable domain in full (rest from reference TRBV26 and TRBJ1-1): NSKVIQTPRYLVKGQGQKAKMRCIPEKGHPVVFWYQQNKNNEFKFLINFQNQEVLQQIDMTEKRFSAECPSNSPCSLEIQSSEAGDSALYLCASSLTNTEVFFGKGTRLTVV.

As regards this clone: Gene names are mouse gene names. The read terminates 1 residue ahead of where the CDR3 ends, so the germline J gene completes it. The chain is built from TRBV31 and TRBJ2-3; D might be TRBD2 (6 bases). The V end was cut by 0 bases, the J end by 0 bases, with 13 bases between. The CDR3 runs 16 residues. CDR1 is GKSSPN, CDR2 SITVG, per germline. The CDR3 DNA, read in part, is TGTGCCTGGAGTCTCTGGGGCGAAACTAGTGCAGAAACGCTGTAT. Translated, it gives CAWSLWGETSAETLY. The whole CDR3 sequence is CAWSLWGETSAETLYF.

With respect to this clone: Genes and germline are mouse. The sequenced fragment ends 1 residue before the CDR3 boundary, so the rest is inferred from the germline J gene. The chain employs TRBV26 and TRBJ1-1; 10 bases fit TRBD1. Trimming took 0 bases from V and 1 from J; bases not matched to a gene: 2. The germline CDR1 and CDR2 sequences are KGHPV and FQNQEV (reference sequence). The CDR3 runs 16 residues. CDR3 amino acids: CASSLSRTGGNTEVFF. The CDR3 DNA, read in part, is TGTGCCAGCAGTCTGTCGAGGACAGGGGGAAACACAGAAGTCTTC.

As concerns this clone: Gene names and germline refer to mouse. CDR3: CASSLLVSNERLFF. CDR3 DNA (partial): TGTGCCAGCAGCCTACTCGTTTCCAACGAAAGATTATTT. The chain has TRBV3 and TRBJ1-4; no clear D gene. Read data end 1 residue before the CDR3 end; the end is taken from the germline J gene. This CDR3 spans 14 amino acids. Trimming removed 5 bases at V and 0 bases at J, with 7 bases between. Germline CDR1 SNHLY, CDR2 FYNGKV (reference sequence). The whole variable domain, filled in from reference TRBV3 and TRBJ1-4, reads GPKVLQIPSHQIIDMGQMVTLNCDPVSNHLYFYWYKQILGQQMEFLVNFYNGKVMEKSKLFKDQFSVERPDGSYFTLKIQPTALEDSAVYFCASSLLVSNERLFFGHGTKLSVL.

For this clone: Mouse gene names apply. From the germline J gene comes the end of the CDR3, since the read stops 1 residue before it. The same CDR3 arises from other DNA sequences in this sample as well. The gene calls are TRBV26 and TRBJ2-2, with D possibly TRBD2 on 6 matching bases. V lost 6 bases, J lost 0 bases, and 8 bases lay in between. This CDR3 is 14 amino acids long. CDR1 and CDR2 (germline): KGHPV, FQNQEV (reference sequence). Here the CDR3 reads CASSRTANTGQLYF. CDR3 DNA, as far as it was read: TGTGCCAGCAGCCGGACTGCAAACACCGGGCAGCTCTAC.

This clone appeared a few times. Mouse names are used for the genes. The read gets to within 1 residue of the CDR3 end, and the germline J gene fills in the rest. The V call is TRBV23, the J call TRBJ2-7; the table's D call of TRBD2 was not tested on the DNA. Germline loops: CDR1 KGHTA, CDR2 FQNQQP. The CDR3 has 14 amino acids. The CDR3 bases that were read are TGCTCCAGCAGTCAATCAACTGGGGGATATGAACAGTAC. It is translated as CSSSQSTGGYEQY. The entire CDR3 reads CSSSQSTGGYEQYF.

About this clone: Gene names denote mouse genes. The part of the CDR3 DNA that was read is TGTGCCACCCTCGACGGTGAGCAGTTC. It codes for CATLDGEQF. The CDR3 reads in full as CATLDGEQFF. This chain joins TRBV13-1 and TRBJ2-1; D ambiguous. The sequenced fragment ends 1 residue before the CDR3 boundary, so the rest is inferred from the germline J gene. The CDR3 has 10 amino acids. V was trimmed by 9 bases and J by 9 bases, leaving 10 bases between them. The germline V gene encodes CDR1 NSHNY and CDR2 SYGAGN.